This entry describes one T cell receptor beta chain. Its antigen is not known. TCRdb reprocessed the 5' RACE reads; each CDR3 protein has one entry and no DNA is given. This listing includes approximately 440,000 distinct CDR3 sequences. The data were taken from a study of T cells expressing NK-cell markers. The overall study: The TCR beta repertoires originated in sorted CD3+CD56+NKG2C+, CD3+CD56+NKG2C- and CD3+CD56-NKG2C+ T cells. Study-wide points: A handful of donors likewise had their CD3+CD56-NKG2C+ fraction led by these clonotypes. A range of 1.0-7.0% of CD8+ T cells consisted of dominant NKG2C+ clonotypes in roughly 6 donors.

The CDR3 sequence is 19 residues long. From germline, CDR1 is SGHAT and CDR2 FQNNGV. This clonotype originated in a woman in her forties or fifties in good health. The sequencing input was blood T cells: a sorted CD56 or NKG2C T cell subset, CD4+ or CD8+ T cells, or bulk PBMC T cells (not recorded which). This chain joins TRBV11-2 and TRBJ2-3; TCRdb lists TRBD2, though no DNA is available to test this call. The CDR3 loop reads CASSLVFPRTSGRAYTQYF.